This TCR beta chain is from a study of shared clonotypes between healthy human individuals. The V gene lost 2 bases and the J gene lost 3 bases, with 10 bases spanning the gap. Germline V CDR1 and CDR2: KGHSH, LQKENI. CDR3 length: 14 amino acids. This clone was detected once. Measured with immunoSEQ multiplex PCR; TCRdb has only the in-frame clones, and not every one. The sample contains about 1.1 million clones, 60% to 85% of which appear only once. The chain links TRBV18 to TRBJ1-1; no reliable D call. The TCR comes from a young man in good health. Some clones in this sample may be carry-over from other donors' samples. Specimen: memory CD4+ T cells from PBMCs. As for subset: CD45RA-negative fraction. In DNA form, the CDR3 reads TGTGCCAGCTCACCATGGGAGCAGGACACTGAAGCTTTCTTT. Amino acids: CASSPWEQDTEAFF.